This TCR beta chain came from a study of cytomegalovirus exposure and HLA in healthy donors. Primers: 60 Vbeta forward and 13 Jbeta reverse. Clones were read by immunoSEQ multiplex PCR, and TCRdb kept only the in-frame ones, dropping some. Counted here are approximately 130,000 clones, over 75% occurring once; the ten biggest clones make up about 1.5%. Details on this clone: Germline is not matched at one junction end, which may reflect a read error.

From germline, CDR1 is SGHRS and CDR2 YFSETQ. There are 17 residues in the CDR3. Sequencing was done on a sample of PBMCs. The V gene is TRBV5-1, the J gene TRBJ2-1, with 11 bases lining up with TRBD2. The sequence derives from a boy younger than 18 in good health and CMV-seronegative. The CDR3 loop reads CASSFNVAGGGLSPQVF. The CDR3 nucleotides are TGCGCCAGCAGCTTTAATGTAGCGGGAGGGGGATTATCTCCGCAGGTCTTC. Combining the CDR3 with reference TRBV5-1 and TRBJ2-1 gives the whole variable domain KAGVTQTPRYLIKTRGQQVTLSCSPISGHRSVSWYQQTPGQGLQFLFEYFSETQRNKGNFPGRFSGRQFSNSRSEMNVSTLELGDSALYLCASSFNVAGGGLSPQVFGPGTRLTVL.